This TCR beta chain was recovered during a study of T cells in Graves' hyperthyroidism and ophthalmopathy. Study-level background: Initial diagnosis, before any treatment, was when peripheral blood was collected. Findings and caveats of the study: A model of 13 V-J pairs discriminated ophthalmopathy from stable hyperthyroidism.

This clonotype was counted at least ten times. What it recognizes is unknown. Amplification of TCR beta CDR3 regions used RNA as the template. First-round RT-PCR with HTBI primers amplified the TCR CDR3 region. TCRdb fed the multiplex PCR reads into MiXCR, producing one record per CDR3 protein. The data show almost 600,000 distinct CDR3 sequences, about 14% seen once. Looked up from germline, CDR1 is MNHNS and CDR2 is SASEGT. V lost 4 bases, J lost 1 base, and 15 bases lay in between. The CDR3 is 16 residues long. The blood sample predates any ophthalmopathy symptoms, coming from first hyperthyroidism diagnosis. It was approximately 9.4 ml of fresh peripheral blood that supplied the PBMCs.

Sequencing was performed on blood. The source is a woman in her 30s with Graves' hyperthyroidism that later progressed to Graves' ophthalmopathy. The chain uses TRBV6-1 and TRBJ2-3; a possible D gene is TRBD2 (6 bases). CDR3 residues: CASSAWRGLGTDTQYF. The CDR3, as DNA: TGTGCCAGCAGTGCGTGGAGGGGATTGGGCACAGATACGCAGTATTTT.